A selection of T cell receptor beta chains follows, all from one sample in a study of T cell repertoires in cytomegalovirus infection. These receptors have no known antigen. One entry per CDR3 protein results from TCRdb running MiXCR on the reads. The table lists fewer than 350,000 distinct CDR3 sequences, 25% to 30% of them singletons. Sequences were derived from cultured PBMCs, sampled from culture after CMV antigen stimulation. All receptors derive from a human donor in good health (CMV status not recorded). Some clones in this sample may be carry-over from other donors' samples. CDR3s include the opening cysteine and the closing phenylalanine or tryptophan. A D gene is named only where the DNA matches it firmly. Rows give clone size only sometimes, using once, few, many, or a class for an expanded clone.

v_call: TRBV11-2; clone_size: .; j_call: TRBJ2-7; d_call: .; cdr3_aa: CASSPRDGSAGHYEQYF; cdr3_nt: TGTGCCAGCAGTCCCCGGGACGGCTCTGCCGGGCACTACGAGCAGTACTTC
v_call: TRBV20-1; clone_size: few; j_call: TRBJ1-5; d_call: TRBD1; cdr3_aa: CSATQGGGNQPQHF; cdr3_nt: TGCAGTGCAACACAGGGGGGCGGCAATCAGCCCCAGCATTTT
v_call: TRBV20-1; clone_size: once; j_call: TRBJ1-1; d_call: TRBD1; cdr3_aa: CSATRTGGGSTEAFF; cdr3_nt: TGCAGTGCTACCCGGACAGGGGGCGGTAGCACTGAAGCTTTCTTT
v_call: TRBV7-3; clone_size: few; j_call: TRBJ2-1; d_call: TRBD2; cdr3_aa: CASSMGLAGYNEQFF; cdr3_nt: TGTGCCAGCAGCATGGGACTAGCGGGGTACAATGAGCAGTTCTTC
v_call: TRBV7-3; clone_size: .; j_call: TRBJ2-7; d_call: .; cdr3_aa: CASSFFVGYEQYF; cdr3_nt: TGTGCCAGCAGCTTCTTCGTAGGATACGAGCAGTACTTC
v_call: TRBV2; clone_size: .; j_call: TRBJ1-3; d_call: .; cdr3_aa: CASSENGDTIYF; cdr3_nt: TGTGCCAGCAGTGAGAACGGAGACACCATATATTTT
v_call: TRBV7-6; clone_size: few; j_call: TRBJ1-1; d_call: .; cdr3_aa: CASSLGPSTEAFF; cdr3_nt: TGTGCCAGCAGCTTAGGGCCATCCACTGAAGCTTTCTTT
v_call: TRBV10-3; clone_size: few; j_call: TRBJ1-1; d_call: .; cdr3_aa: CAISESRLQEAFF; cdr3_nt: TGTGCCATCAGTGAGTCGAGGTTGCAGGAAGCTTTCTTT
v_call: TRBV10-3; clone_size: .; j_call: TRBJ2-1; d_call: .; cdr3_aa: CAIRENNEQFF; cdr3_nt: TGTGCCATCAGGGAAAATAATGAGCAGTTCTTC
v_call: TRBV7-3; clone_size: .; j_call: TRBJ2-2; d_call: .; cdr3_aa: CASSASSGELFF; cdr3_nt: TGTGCCAGCAGCGCCTCTTCCGGGGAGCTGTTTTTT
v_call: TRBV7-8; clone_size: many; j_call: TRBJ2-3; d_call: .; cdr3_aa: CASSPSGTRGNTQYF; cdr3_nt: TGTGCCAGCAGCCCCTCCGGGACTCGTGGGAATACGCAGTATTTT
v_call: TRBV11-2; clone_size: many; j_call: TRBJ1-1; d_call: .; cdr3_aa: CASSLGIRTTEAFF; cdr3_nt: TGTGCCAGCAGCTTAGGGATCCGGACGACTGAAGCTTTCTTT
v_call: TRBV12-3/TRBV12-4; clone_size: .; j_call: TRBJ2-5; d_call: .; cdr3_aa: CASSSLRGGRETQYF; cdr3_nt: TGTGCCAGCAGTTCGCTCCGGGGAGGCCGAGAGACCCAGTACTTC
v_call: TRBV7-7; clone_size: .; j_call: TRBJ2-1; d_call: TRBD2; cdr3_aa: CASSSISGLADNEQFF; cdr3_nt: TGTGCTAGCAGCTCGATCTCGGGACTAGCGGACAATGAGCAGTTCTTC
v_call: TRBV18; clone_size: .; j_call: TRBJ2-1; d_call: .; cdr3_aa: CASSPPAGDNYNEQFF; cdr3_nt: TGTGCCAGCTCACCACCGGCGGGGGACAACTACAATGAGCAGTTCTTC
v_call: TRBV19; clone_size: .; j_call: TRBJ1-2; d_call: TRBD1; cdr3_aa: CASSTRDRRNYGYTF; cdr3_nt: TGTGCCAGTAGTACCCGGGACAGACGTAACTATGGCTACACCTTC
v_call: TRBV7-6; clone_size: few; j_call: TRBJ1-5; d_call: .; cdr3_aa: CASSWGGDQPQHF; cdr3_nt: TGTGCCAGCAGCTGGGGGGGGGACCAGCCCCAGCATTTT
v_call: TRBV7-8; clone_size: .; j_call: TRBJ2-5; d_call: TRBD1; cdr3_aa: CASSLAPPGGKETQYF; cdr3_nt: TGTGCCAGCAGCTTAGCCCCCCCAGGGGGTAAAGAGACCCAGTACTTC
v_call: TRBV2; clone_size: .; j_call: TRBJ1-4; d_call: .; cdr3_aa: CASSGTELFF; cdr3_nt: TGTGCCAGCAGTGGGACAGAACTGTTTTTT
v_call: TRBV27; clone_size: few; j_call: TRBJ1-5; d_call: TRBD1; cdr3_aa: CASSSRTGPTHQPQHF; cdr3_nt: TGTGCCAGCAGTTCTAGGACAGGTCCCACACATCAGCCCCAGCATTTT
v_call: TRBV7-8; clone_size: few; j_call: TRBJ1-3; d_call: .; cdr3_aa: CASSLEASPGPGNTIYF; cdr3_nt: TGTGCCAGCAGCTTAGAAGCTTCACCGGGCCCAGGAAACACCATATATTTT
v_call: TRBV19; clone_size: .; j_call: TRBJ1-5; d_call: .; cdr3_aa: CASSIGDWSNQPQHF; cdr3_nt: TGTGCCAGTAGTATAGGTGACTGGAGTAATCAGCCCCAGCATTTT
v_call: TRBV6-2/TRBV6-3; clone_size: .; j_call: TRBJ2-1; d_call: TRBD2; cdr3_aa: CASSYPTSGSSYNEQFF; cdr3_nt: TGTGCCAGCAGTTATCCGACTAGCGGGAGCTCCTACAATGAGCAGTTCTTC
v_call: TRBV20-1; clone_size: .; j_call: TRBJ1-1; d_call: .; cdr3_aa: CSAAGGLNTEAFF; cdr3_nt: TGCAGTGCTGCTGGGGGGCTGAACACTGAAGCTTTCTTT
v_call: TRBV18; clone_size: once; j_call: TRBJ1-2; d_call: .; cdr3_aa: CASSPGQYGYTF; cdr3_nt: TGTGCCAGCTCACCCGGACAGTATGGCTACACCTTC
v_call: TRBV20-1; clone_size: .; j_call: TRBJ1-6; d_call: .; cdr3_aa: CSARDTGKVGSYNSPLHF; cdr3_nt: TGCAGTGCTAGAGATACGGGGAAAGTCGGCTCCTATAATTCACCCCTCCACTTT
v_call: TRBV27; clone_size: many; j_call: TRBJ2-7; d_call: TRBD1; cdr3_aa: CASRGGTGVMSEQYF; cdr3_nt: TGTGCCAGCAGAGGGGGGACAGGTGTAATGAGCGAGCAGTACTTC
v_call: TRBV7-2; clone_size: few; j_call: TRBJ1-4; d_call: TRBD1; cdr3_aa: CASSLDTGGEKLFF; cdr3_nt: TGTGCCAGCAGCTTGGACACAGGGGGGGAAAAACTGTTTTTT
v_call: TRBV7-2; clone_size: .; j_call: TRBJ2-7; d_call: .; cdr3_aa: CASSWRAGYYEQYF; cdr3_nt: TGTGCCAGCAGCTGGAGGGCCGGATACTACGAGCAGTACTTC
v_call: TRBV7-9; clone_size: many; j_call: TRBJ2-6; d_call: .; cdr3_aa: CASSPPKGSGANVLTF; cdr3_nt: TGTGCCAGCAGCCCGCCGAAGGGTTCGGGGGCCAACGTCCTGACTTTC
v_call: TRBV6-8; clone_size: few; j_call: TRBJ1-1; d_call: TRBD1; cdr3_aa: CASSHTTGGGSEAFF; cdr3_nt: TGTGCCAGCAGTCACACCACAGGGGGCGGCTCTGAAGCTTTCTTT
v_call: TRBV12-5; clone_size: .; j_call: TRBJ2-3; d_call: .; cdr3_aa: CASGPSQITQYF; cdr3_nt: TGTGCTAGTGGTCCCTCCCAGATTACGCAGTATTTT
v_call: TRBV6-6; clone_size: .; j_call: TRBJ2-3; d_call: .; cdr3_aa: CASSYFRRYTDTQYF; cdr3_nt: TGTGCCAGCAGTTACTTCCGACGGTACACAGATACGCAGTATTTT